The clone carrying this TCR beta chain appeared a single time. The sample originates from a study of T cell changes during pregnancy in multiple sclerosis. Produced via immunoSEQ multiplex PCR; TCRdb's table is partial and in-frame only. This table holds approximately 47,000 clones, approximately 90% found once. Germline assignment: CDR1 SGHRS and CDR2 YFSETQ. The J segment lost 1 base and the V segment lost 1 base, leaving 4 bases of the junction unmatched. The CDR3 is 16 residues long. This clonotype was sampled from a female donor with multiple sclerosis, enrolled in a pregnancy study. The sample was peripheral blood, taken in the first trimester of pregnancy. The rearrangement uses TRBV5-1 and TRBJ2-1; 8 nucleotides agree with TRBD2. CDR3 sequence reads: CASSLSGGASYNEQFF. CDR3 nucleotides: TGCGCCAGCAGCTTGTCGGGGGGGGCTTCCTACAATGAGCAGTTCTTC.